The 2 T cell receptor beta chains listed next were all sequenced from one sample in a study of cytomegalovirus exposure and HLA in healthy donors. Primers for the PCR totalled 60 Vbeta and 13 Jbeta. Clones were read by immunoSEQ multiplex PCR, and TCRdb kept only the in-frame ones, dropping some. The profile shows fewer than 120,000 clones, around four fifths of them singletons. The specimen sequenced was PBMCs. Receptors were obtained from a woman aged 55-69 years in good health and CMV-seropositive.

The V call is TRBV5-1, the J call TRBJ2-2; 13 bases line up with TRBD2. Germline values: CDR1 SGHRS, CDR2 YFSETQ. The V segment lost 7 bases and the J segment 6 bases; nucleotides outside the gene matches: 6. The CDR3 sequence is 15 residues long. The CDR3 DNA sequence: TGCGCCAGCCTAGGACTAGCGGGAGTTTCCGGGGAGCTGTTTTTT. It is translated as CASLGLAGVSGELFF.

The rearrangement joins TRBV28 to TRBJ2-3; 9 bases map to TRBD1. Looked up from germline, CDR1 is MDHEN and CDR2 is SYDVKM. This CDR3 spans 14 amino acids. V lost 7 bases to trimming and J lost 5 bases; unmatched junction nucleotides: 7. The CDR3 is CASISDRGIDTQYF. The CDR3 coding sequence is TGTGCCAGCATTTCGGACAGGGGTATAGATACGCAGTATTTT.